The 6 T cell receptor beta chains in this list originate from one sample, sequenced in a study of cytomegalovirus exposure and HLA in healthy donors. The PCR made use of 60 Vbeta and 13 Jbeta primers. TCRdb keeps only in-frame clones here, not all; method: immunoSEQ multiplex PCR. The table includes fewer than 150,000 clones, over 15% detected once. The sample comprised PBMCs. The receptors were gathered from a young woman in good health and CMV-seronegative.

This clone was picked up a small number of times. The genes are TRBV6-6 and TRBJ2-2, with 8 nucleotides matching TRBD2. Trimming cost V 8 bases and J 1 base; bases outside gene matches: 3. Per the germline V gene, CDR1 is MNHNY and CDR2 is SVGAGI (reference sequence). This CDR3 region has 14 residues. The CDR3 loop is CASATSGNTGELFF. The CDR3 coding sequence is TGTGCCAGCGCAACTAGCGGGAACACCGGGGAGCTGTTTTTT.

This clone was picked up a small number of times. The chain couples TRBV19 to TRBJ2-7; 7 positions match TRBD1. The CDR3 spans 13 residues. V lost 6 bases to trimming and J lost 6 bases; unmatched junction nucleotides: 8. Germline-derived CDR1 and CDR2 are LNHDA and SQIVND (reference sequence). CDR3 sequence reads: CASRLTGMSEQYF. CDR3 in DNA: TGTGCCAGTAGATTGACAGGGATGAGCGAGCAGTACTTC.

This chain joins TRBV30 and TRBJ2-1; TRBD1 aligns across 7 bases. The junction had 6 bases not matched to a gene; V was cut back by 4 bases and J by 0 bases. Germline CDR1 is GTSNPN and CDR2 is SVGIG (reference sequence). The CDR3 covers 15 residues. The CDR3 loop reads CAWTWGQSSYNEQFF. The CDR3 coding sequence is TGTGCCTGGACCTGGGGACAGAGCTCCTACAATGAGCAGTTCTTC.

The rearrangement uses TRBV29-1 and TRBJ1-2, with TRBD1 matching 11 bases. CDR1 and CDR2 (germline): SQVTM, ANQGSEA. The CDR3 runs to 14 residues. Trimming at V came to 4 bases and at J to 5 bases, leaving 6 bases not matched to a gene. The CDR3: CSVGGQGGGYGYTF. The CDR3 DNA is TGCAGCGTTGGGGGACAGGGGGGAGGGTATGGCTACACCTTC.

J is TRBJ1-4 and V is TRBV30; tentative D call: TRBD1 (6 bases). CDR1 GTSNPN and CDR2 SVGIG come from the germline V gene (reference sequence). V lost 5 bases to trimming and J lost 7 bases, with 14 bases between them. The CDR3 totals 13 residues. The CDR3 is CAWAGQGIEKLFF. CDR3 nucleotide sequence: TGTGCCTGGGCCGGGCAGGGGATTGAAAAACTGTTTTTT.

This clone occurred a few times. V gene TRBV7-8 combines with J gene TRBJ2-2, with D perhaps TRBD1 (6 bases). The V gene lost 5 bases and the J gene lost 2 bases, with 15 bases spanning the gap. CDR1 SGHVS and CDR2 FQNEAQ come from the germline V gene. This CDR3 comprises 16 residues. CDR3 sequence reads: CASSPNWDKNTGELFF. CDR3 bases: TGTGCCAGCAGCCCAAACTGGGACAAAAACACCGGGGAGCTGTTTTTT.